This T cell receptor (beta chain) was obtained from a study of T cells after yellow fever vaccination. Study information: Each low-cell-number fraction was prepared by means of SMART-Seq v4 Ultra Low Input. Findings and limits, study-wide: Researchers noted that a small share of clonotypes showed up in both CD4 and CD8 compartments. Detected again after the booster were most primary-vaccination clones, at about 96% CD4 and approximately 90% CD8.

TCRdb used MiXCR to reprocess the 5' RACE reads, holding one entry per CDR3 protein. The sample records approximately 510,000 distinct CDR3 sequences, 20% to 25% being singletons. Note on this clonotype: Its specificity is not known.

The CDR3 is made up of 13 amino acids. Trimming left V 6 bases short and J 4 bases short, with 10 bases between. The germline V gene encodes CDR1 MNHEY and CDR2 SVGEGT. Sequencing used PBMCs, obtained approximately 22 days after the first yellow fever vaccination. The sequence was obtained from a man aged 18 to 35 who received the YFV17D yellow fever vaccine. This rearrangement joins TRBV6-2 or TRBV6-3 to TRBJ1-5; D gene uncertain. Written as DNA, the CDR3 is TGTGCCAGCAGCCCTGAGTGGAATCAGCCCCAGCATTTT. It encodes CASSPEWNQPQHF.